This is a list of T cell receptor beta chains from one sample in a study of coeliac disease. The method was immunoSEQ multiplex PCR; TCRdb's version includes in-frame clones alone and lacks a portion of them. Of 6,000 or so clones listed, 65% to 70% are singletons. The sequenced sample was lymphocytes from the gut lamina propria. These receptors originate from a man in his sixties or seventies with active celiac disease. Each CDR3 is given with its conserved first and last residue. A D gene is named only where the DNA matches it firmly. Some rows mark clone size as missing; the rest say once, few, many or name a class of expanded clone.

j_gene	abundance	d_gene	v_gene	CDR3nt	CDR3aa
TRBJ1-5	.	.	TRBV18	TGTGCCAGCTCACCACCCCCGGGGGACCCAAATAATCAGCCCCAGCATTTT	CASSPPPGDPNNQPQHF
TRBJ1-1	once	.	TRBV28	TGTGCCAGCAATCCCGGACAGTGGACCACTGAAGCTTTCTTT	CASNPGQWTTEAFF
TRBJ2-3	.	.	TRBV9	TGTGCCAGCAGCGTAGTCGTGGGGGCCGGCACAGATACGCAGTATTTT	CASSVVVGAGTDTQYF
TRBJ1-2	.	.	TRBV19	TGTGCCAGTAGCCTGTGGGGGGATAGTGGCTACACCTTC	CASSLWGDSGYTF
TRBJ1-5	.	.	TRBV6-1	TGTGCCAGCAGTGAAGAACTCAATCAGCCCCAGCATTTT	CASSEELNQPQHF
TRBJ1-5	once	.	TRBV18	TGTGCCAGCTCACGTATGAAGCAGGGGTCGGGCAATCAGCCCCAGCATTTT	CASSRMKQGSGNQPQHF
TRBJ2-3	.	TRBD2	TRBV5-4	TGTGCCAGCAGCTTGGCCGGGAGGGCCATTGCAGATACGCAGTATTTT	CASSLAGRAIADTQYF
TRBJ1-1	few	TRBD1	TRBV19	TGTGCCAGTAGAAAACTCAGAGGGACAGGGGGCACTGAAGCTTTCTTT	CASRKLRGTGGTEAFF
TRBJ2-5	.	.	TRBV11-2	TGTGCCAGCAGCTTATTGGCGAAGGGGGAGACCCAGTACTTC	CASSLLAKGETQYF
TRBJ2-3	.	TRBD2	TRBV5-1	TGCGCCAGCAGCCCACAGACTAGCGGGGGGCTAACAGATACGCAGTATTTT	CASSPQTSGGLTDTQYF
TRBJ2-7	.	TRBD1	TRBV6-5	TGTGCCAGCAGTTCGGGGACAGGGATATACTTC	CASSSGTGIYF
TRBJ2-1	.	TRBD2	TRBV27	TGTGCCAGCAGTTTCCGCATAGCGGGAGGGCCCCACAATGAGCAGTTCTTC	CASSFRIAGGPHNEQFF
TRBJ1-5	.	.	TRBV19	TGTGCCAGTAGTATAGTGGGCCGTTATCAGCCCCAGCATTTT	CASSIVGRYQPQHF
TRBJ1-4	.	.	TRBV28	TGTGTTTCCGGGACAACTAATGAAAAACTGTTTTTT	CVSGTTNEKLFF
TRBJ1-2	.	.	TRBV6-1	TGTGCCAGCAGGGAGACCCAGGGAGGCTACACCTTC	CASRETQGGYTF